The next 14 T cell receptor beta chains were all read from a single sample in a study of cytomegalovirus exposure and HLA in healthy donors (dated by TCRdb to about 2017). The library was prepared using the immunoSEQ multiplex PCR assay. A mixture of 60 forward primers for TCR Vbeta segments and 13 reverse primers for TCR Jbeta segments was used in the multiplex PCR. TCRdb carries this immuneACCESS record with in-frame sequences only. Its versions omit some clonotypes, under half of them owing to an unresolved V gene in the studies checked, with the rest unexplained. This sample gives 150,000 to 200,000 clones in total; roughly 75% of them show up just once. Together, the top ten hold 10% to 12% of the sample. Sequencing was done on a sample of PBMCs. Receptors were obtained from a man aged 18 to 29 in good health and CMV-seropositive.

The V gene is TRBV5-1, the J gene TRBJ2-5, with D possibly matching TRBD1 (6 bases). V was trimmed by 0 bases and J by 5 bases, leaving 14 bases between them. From germline, CDR1 is SGHRS and CDR2 YFSETQ. This CDR3 is 15 amino acids long. The CDR3 region is CASSLAMDRGETQYF. The CDR3 bases are TGCGCCAGCAGCTTGGCCATGGACAGAGGGGAGACCCAGTACTTC.

The chain has TRBV4-1 and TRBJ2-5, with D hard to call. The CDR3 spans 15 residues. The V gene's germline CDR1 is MGHRA and CDR2 YSYEKL. V was shortened by 2 bases and J by 2 bases, with 12 bases between the two germline ends. The CDR3 nucleotides are TGCGCCAGCAGCCAACCAACTGAAGCACAAGAGACCCAGTACTTC. Translated, it gives CASSQPTEAQETQYF.

V gene TRBV27 combines with J gene TRBJ2-7, with 9 positions matching TRBD2. There are 15 residues in the CDR3. The V gene's germline CDR1 is MNHEY and CDR2 SMNVEV (reference sequence). V lost 5 bases and J lost 3; bases outside the gene matches: 8. Here the CDR3 DNA reads TGTGCCAGCAGTCCCTATTTAGCGGGAGTCTACGAGCAGTACTTC. Protein: CASSPYLAGVYEQYF.

The sample holds one count of this clone. The chain combines TRBV5-1 with TRBJ2-1; TRBD2 matches at 7 bases. CDR3 length: 15 residues. The V and J ends lost 5 bases and 4 bases, in that order; junction bases with no gene match: 9. Germline-derived CDR1 and CDR2 are SGHRS and YFSETQ. The CDR3 protein is CASSFGAGRYNEQFF. CDR3 nucleotide sequence: TGCGCCAGCAGTTTCGGAGCGGGACGATACAATGAGCAGTTCTTC.

The chain is built from TRBV29-1 and TRBJ2-7, with 7 positions matching TRBD2. V trimming: 3 bases; J trimming: 4 bases; junction bases outside the gene matches: 9. This CDR3 comprises 14 residues. Germline loops: CDR1 SQVTM, CDR2 ANQGSEA. The CDR3 loop is CSVEVPTSRYEQYF. In DNA, the CDR3 is TGCAGCGTTGAGGTTCCGACTAGCAGATACGAGCAGTACTTC.

The V and J genes are TRBV27 and TRBJ2-7, with TRBD1 matching over 12 bases. Germline loops: CDR1 MNHEY, CDR2 SMNVEV (reference sequence). V was pared by 1 base and J by 5 bases, with 6 bases of the junction left unmatched. The CDR3 is 16 amino acids. The CDR3 region is CASSLYPGQGAHEQYF. CDR3 DNA: TGTGCCAGCAGTTTATACCCGGGACAGGGGGCCCACGAGCAGTACTTC.

The table lists this clone with a count of one. V gene TRBV11-3 combines with J gene TRBJ2-1; 7 bases fit TRBD2. The V and J ends lost 7 bases and 9 bases, in that order; junction bases with no gene match: 9. This CDR3 is 13 amino acids long. Germline loops: CDR1 SGHNT, CDR2 YENEEA. The CDR3 DNA follows: TGTGCCAGCAAAAGGGCGGGAGTCGCTGAGCAGTTCTTC. It codes for CASKRAGVAEQFF.

The chain combines TRBV18 with TRBJ1-5; TRBD1 matches 7 bases. Unmatched junction bases numbered 4, after V lost 2 bases and J lost 0 bases. The CDR3 covers 16 residues. Per the germline V gene, CDR1 is KGHSH and CDR2 is LQKENI. The CDR3 region is CASSPSTGDSNQPQHF. Written as DNA, the CDR3 is TGTGCCAGCTCACCATCAACAGGGGATAGCAATCAGCCCCAGCATTTT.

The chain couples TRBV4-2 to TRBJ2-5, with D maybe TRBD1 (6 bases). Germline V gene lookup returns CDR1 LGHNA and CDR2 YNFKEQ. Trimming cost V 3 bases and J 1 base, with 15 bases left between them. The CDR3 length is 16 residues. The CDR3 is CASSQRDKLPQETQYF. The CDR3 DNA follows: TGTGCCAGCAGCCAGAGGGACAAGTTACCCCAAGAGACCCAGTACTTC.

The chain carries TRBV7-2 and TRBJ1-5; 7 bases line up with TRBD1. CDR1 is SGHTA and CDR2 is FQGNSA in the germline V gene. The trim removed 4 bases at V and 2 bases at J, leaving 5 bases unmatched. The CDR3 covers 15 residues. The CDR3: CASSYSGTGNQPQHF. For the CDR3, the DNA is TGTGCCAGCAGCTATTCAGGGACAGGCAATCAGCCCCAGCATTTT.

This clone showed up just a few times. This chain uses TRBV5-1 with TRBJ2-1; possible D gene TRBD1, 6 bases. The CDR3 consists of 13 residues. V lost 7 bases and J 4 bases, leaving 12 bases between the germline ends. Germline V gene sequence: CDR1 SGHRS, CDR2 YFSETQ. The CDR3 sequence is CASGTGLYNEQFF. CDR3 bases: TGCGCCAGCGGAACAGGGTTATACAATGAGCAGTTCTTC.

The V gene is TRBV6-1, the J gene TRBJ2-1; 12 bases are a match to TRBD2. Germline loops: CDR1 MNHNS, CDR2 SASEGT. The V gene end was trimmed by 4 bases and the J gene end by 0 bases; junction bases not matched to a gene: 7. The CDR3 has 18 amino acids. The CDR3 DNA reads TGTGCCAGCAGTGGTCTAGCGGGAGGGATCTACTCCTACAATGAGCAGTTCTTC. Amino acid sequence: CASSGLAGGIYSYNEQFF.

This clone was seen a single time. The chain recombines TRBV25-1 with TRBJ2-6; D might be TRBD1 (5 bases). The germline gives CDR1 MGHDK, CDR2 SYGVNS. There are 13 residues in the CDR3. V lost 10 bases and J 4 bases, leaving 11 bases between the germline ends. The CDR3 bases are TGTGCCACCCAGAGGACAGGGGCCAACGTCCTGACTTTC. Protein: CATQRTGANVLTF.

The genes are TRBV28 and TRBJ1-5, with TRBD1 identical over 7 bases. There are 17 residues in the CDR3. From germline, CDR1 is MDHEN and CDR2 SYDVKM. V shed 1 base and J 2 bases; nucleotides not matched to a gene: 8. For the CDR3, the DNA is TGTGCCAGCAGTTTATCCCCCAGTACAGGGGGCAATCAGCCCCAGCATTTT. Protein sequence: CASSLSPSTGGNQPQHF. Full variable domain (rest looked up from reference TRBV28 and TRBJ1-5): DVKVTQSSRYLVKRTGEKVFLECVQDMDHENMFWYRQDPGLGLRLIYFSYDVKMKEKGDIPEGYSVSREKKERFSLILESASTNQTSMYLCASSLSPSTGGNQPQHFGDGTRLSIL.